The rows below give T cell receptor beta chains drawn from one sample of a study of CD8 T cells in ankylosing spondylitis. MiXCR, run by TCRdb on the 5' RACE reads, gives a single entry per CDR3 protein. The data show over 200,000 distinct CDR3 sequences, about 10% seen once. The sample consisted of blood, either unsorted or a sorted T cell fraction (not recorded which). The receptors shown here come from a male donor with ankylosing spondylitis or in good health (not recorded which). Both conserved end residues are part of each CDR3. Fields, in order: J gene, D gene, V gene, clone size, CDR3 protein, CDR3 DNA. A D gene is named only where the DNA matches it firmly. Size is omitted from some rows. Given values are once, few, many or a class for expanded clones.

TRBJ2-1,.,TRBV7-2,.,CASSPLVNEQFF,TGTGCCAGCAGCCCTTTGGTCAATGAGCAGTTCTTC
TRBJ1-1,.,TRBV7-2,few,CASSKQGGRTEAFF,TGTGCCAGCAGCAAACAGGGTGGAAGGACTGAAGCTTTCTTT
TRBJ2-1,TRBD2,TRBV20-1,many,CSARSGLAYNEQFF,TGCAGTGCTAGATCCGGACTAGCCTACAATGAGCAGTTCTTC
TRBJ2-2,.,TRBV20-1,few,CSAYWPNTGELFF,TGCAGTGCTTATTGGCCGAACACCGGGGAGCTGTTTTTT
TRBJ2-5,.,TRBV7-2,few,CASSSGGQGKETQYF,TGTGCCAGCAGCTCGGGAGGACAGGGAAAAGAGACCCAGTACTTC
TRBJ2-1,.,TRBV9,many,CASSGAGVVNAEQFF,TGTGCCAGCAGCGGAGCCGGGGTAGTTAACGCTGAGCAGTTCTTC
TRBJ2-3,.,TRBV5-1,many,CATSTGSGSTDTQYF,TGCGCCACCTCAACCGGGAGTGGGAGCACAGATACGCAGTATTTT
TRBJ1-4,TRBD1,TRBV3-1,.,CASSQIFQGGLEKLFF,TGTGCCAGCAGCCAAATTTTCCAGGGGGGTCTTGAAAAACTGTTTTTT
TRBJ2-1,.,TRBV7-3,.,CASSALSGRNNEQFF,TGTGCCAGCAGCGCCCTATCGGGCCGGAACAATGAGCAGTTCTTC
TRBJ1-3,TRBD1,TRBV12-3/TRBV12-4,few,CASRQGSSGNTIYF,TGTGCCAGCAGACAGGGGTCCTCTGGAAACACCATATATTTT
TRBJ2-1,TRBD2,TRBV20-1,many,CSASGTSGGVLNEQFF,TGCAGTGCTAGTGGGACTAGCGGGGGGGTACTCAATGAGCAGTTCTTC
TRBJ2-5,TRBD2,TRBV6-2/TRBV6-3,.,CASSYGGLQETQYF,TGTGCCAGCAGTTACGGGGGACTACAAGAGACCCAGTACTTC
TRBJ2-7,TRBD2,TRBV5-1,few,CASSLDPPAGGLAHEQYF,TGCGCCAGCAGCTTGGATCCTCCAGCGGGGGGCCTTGCCCACGAGCAGTACTTC
TRBJ1-5,.,TRBV7-2,few,CASSPDSPGAGNQPQHF,TGTGCCAGCAGCCCAGACTCTCCGGGGGCGGGCAATCAGCCCCAGCATTTT
TRBJ2-3,.,TRBV5-1,.,CASSLGQSASTDTQYF,TGCGCCAGCAGCCTCGGACAGTCAGCTAGCACAGATACGCAGTATTTT
TRBJ2-6,.,TRBV29-1,many,CSVEIQGAGANVLTF,TGCAGCGTTGAAATACAAGGAGCTGGGGCCAACGTCCTGACTTTC
TRBJ1-1,.,TRBV2,many,CASSLERETEAFF,TGTGCCAGCAGTCTCGAGAGGGAAACTGAAGCTTTCTTT
TRBJ2-5,.,TRBV7-3,.,CASSRVGGETQYF,TGTGCCAGCAGCCGCGTAGGTGGCGAGACCCAGTACTTC
TRBJ2-3,TRBD2,TRBV12-3/TRBV12-4,many,CASKGTSGGADTQYF,TGTGCCAGCAAGGGGACTAGCGGGGGCGCAGATACGCAGTATTTT
TRBJ2-3,TRBD2,TRBV7-9,many,CASSKLAGASTDTQYF,TGTGCCAGCAGCAAGTTAGCGGGGGCCAGCACAGATACGCAGTATTTT
TRBJ2-1,TRBD1,TRBV11-3,few,CASSPRGTGVNEQFF,TGTGCCAGCAGCCCACGCGGGACAGGGGTGAATGAGCAGTTCTTC
TRBJ1-1,TRBD1,TRBV10-3,many,CAISESRGQMNTEAFF,TGTGCCATCAGTGAGTCGAGGGGACAGATGAACACTGAAGCTTTCTTT
TRBJ2-5,.,TRBV6-5,many,CATLGNQETQYF,TGTGCCACCCTAGGCAATCAAGAGACCCAGTACTTC
TRBJ1-1,.,TRBV3-1,many,CASSQGLQGLNTEAFF,TGTGCCAGCAGCCAAGGCCTACAGGGTTTGAACACTGAAGCTTTCTTT
TRBJ1-5,.,TRBV5-1,many,CASSLSEPSGQPQHF,TGCGCCAGCAGCTTGTCAGAGCCAAGCGGGCAGCCCCAGCATTTT
TRBJ1-2,.,TRBV20-1,many,CSARDDGTGYGYTF,TGCAGTGCTAGAGATGACGGCACTGGCTATGGCTACACCTTC
TRBJ2-7,TRBD1,TRBV5-1,.,CASSPPGQNYEQYF,TGCGCCAGCAGCCCCCCGGGACAGAACTACGAGCAGTACTTC
TRBJ2-1,.,TRBV7-9,.,CASSFWGLGTPYNEQFF,TGTGCCAGCAGCTTTTGGGGGCTAGGTACACCCTACAATGAGCAGTTCTTC
TRBJ1-2,TRBD1,TRBV7-2,many,CASSAGTGFYGYTF,TGTGCCAGCAGCGCCGGGACAGGGTTCTATGGCTACACCTTC
TRBJ1-1,.,TRBV11-2,few,CASSFLRGRFPNTEAFF,TGTGCCAGCAGCTTTCTCCGAGGACGGTTCCCTAACACTGAAGCTTTCTTT
TRBJ2-2,TRBD1,TRBV12-3/TRBV12-4,.,CASCLFSGQGALSTGELFF,TGTGCCAGCTGTTTATTTTCGGGACAGGGGGCGTTGAGCACCGGGGAGCTGTTTTTT
TRBJ1-2,TRBD1,TRBV9,few,CASSGQGTAGYTF,TGTGCCAGCAGCGGACAGGGGACGGCGGGCTACACCTTC
TRBJ2-5,TRBD1,TRBV2,.,CASSIDREKTQYF,TGTGCCAGCAGTATCGACAGGGAGAAGACCCAGTACTTC
TRBJ1-1,.,TRBV5-1,.,CASSSGVDTEAFF,TGCGCCAGCAGCTCAGGGGTGGACACTGAAGCTTTCTTT
TRBJ1-5,.,TRBV7-9,many,CASSPLNQPQHF,TGTGCCAGCAGCCCCCTCAATCAGCCCCAGCATTTT
TRBJ1-1,.,TRBV29-1,many,CSASLGDTEAFF,TGCAGCGCTAGTCTGGGGGACACTGAAGCTTTCTTT
TRBJ2-1,TRBD1,TRBV5-1,many,CASKRDSSYNEQFF,TGCGCCAGTAAAAGGGACAGCTCCTACAATGAGCAGTTCTTC